Below, 27 T cell receptor beta chains from the same sample are listed, as sequenced in a study of blood T cell repertoires in COVID-19 (dated by TCRdb to 2019 to 2021). Library creation used the immunoSEQ multiplex PCR assay. TCRdb provides this immuneACCESS table in a form limited to in-frame rearrangements. Some clones are lacking; in checked studies, under half of them reflect an unresolved V gene, and why the rest are absent is not known. The sample records about 150,000 clones, around 85% of which are singletons. The ten largest clones add up to about 2.5% of the sample. Sequencing was carried out using peripheral blood. These receptor sequences come from a woman in her sixties or seventies with acute or convalescent COVID-19.

This sequence joins TRBV28 and TRBJ1-6, with a possible D match to TRBD1 (5 bases). The CDR3 is made up of 16 amino acids. In germline, CDR1 is MDHEN, CDR2 SYDVKM. Trimming removed 8 bases at V and 0 bases at J, with 14 bases between. The CDR3, as DNA: TGTGCCAGCTTACGGGACTTTAGCTCCTATAATTCACCCCTCCACTTT. The encoded protein is CASLRDFSSYNSPLHF.

The CDR3 loop is CASSVDTRNTIYF. CDR3 bases: TGTGCCAGCAGCGTTGACACCAGAAACACCATATATTTT. The chain employs TRBV7-9 and TRBJ1-3, with D hard to call. CDR1 is SEHNR, CDR2 FQNEAQ, per germline (reference sequence). Trimming took 5 bases from V and 5 from J, leaving 10 bases between them. CDR3 size: 13 residues.

The rearrangement links TRBV7-2 to TRBJ1-3; weak D call: TRBD1 (6 bases). Germline-derived CDR1 and CDR2 are SGHTA and FQGNSA. This CDR3 is 15 amino acids long. Trimming took 8 bases from V and 0 from J, leaving 14 bases between them. CDR3 sequence reads: CASGVTGSSGNTIYF. In DNA, the CDR3 is TGTGCCAGCGGGGTTACAGGGTCCTCTGGAAACACCATATATTTT.

The gene calls are TRBV2 and TRBJ2-3, with 11 bases matching TRBD2. Germline V gene sequence: CDR1 SNHLY, CDR2 FYNNEI. The CDR3 spans 15 residues. The V segment lost 5 bases and the J segment 3 bases; nucleotides outside the gene matches: 4. Here the CDR3 reads CASSLAGGVTDTQYF. The DNA for the CDR3 is TGTGCCAGCAGTTTAGCGGGGGGGGTAACAGATACGCAGTATTTT.

The chain uses TRBV3-1 (or the pseudogene TRBV3-2) and TRBJ1-6, with D unclear. Trimming stripped 8 bases from V and 5 bases from J, with 7 bases between. CDR3 length equals 12 residues. Germline V CDR1 and CDR2: LGHDT, YNNKEL (reference sequence). Here the CDR3 DNA reads TGTGCCAGCCAGCGAGATAATTCACCCCTCCACTTT. It encodes CASQRDNSPLHF.

The chain has TRBV3-1 (or the pseudogene TRBV3-2) and TRBJ2-1, with 9 bases that match TRBD1. Per germline, CDR1 LGHDT and CDR2 YNNKEL (reference sequence). CDR3 length equals 15 residues. J gave up 7 bases and V 4 bases, and 8 bases lay outside the gene matches. The DNA of the CDR3 is TGTGCCAGCAGCCGGAACAGGGGGCCGCTTAATGAGCAGTTCTTC. This gives the protein CASSRNRGPLNEQFF.

This sequence joins TRBV10-3 and TRBJ1-6; D may be TRBD1 (5 bases). Germline-derived CDR1 and CDR2 are ENHRY and SYGVKD. The CDR3 sequence is 13 residues long. Deletions cut 3 bases from V and 8 bases from J, with 8 bases between. The CDR3 spells CAISDREDSPLHF. CDR3 bases: TGTGCCATCAGTGACAGGGAAGATTCACCCCTCCACTTT.

This chain joins TRBV18 and TRBJ1-1, with a tentative D call TRBD1 (6 bases). The CDR3 length is 17 residues. Trimming stripped 0 bases from V and 1 base from J, with 15 bases between. Germline V gene sequence: CDR1 KGHSH, CDR2 LQKENI. Written as DNA, the CDR3 is TGTGCCAGCTCACCACCGGGGGCAGGGGCCGGGAACACTGAAGCTTTCTTT. It yields the protein CASSPPGAGAGNTEAFF.

This chain uses TRBV19 with TRBJ1-2, with TRBD1 matching over 11 bases. The CDR3 spans 16 residues. J lost 5 bases, V lost 0 bases, and 5 bases had no gene match. Looked up from germline, CDR1 is LNHDA and CDR2 is SQIVND (reference sequence). The CDR3 spells CASSIDGQGARYGYTF. The CDR3 bases are TGTGCCAGTAGTATAGATGGACAGGGGGCAAGGTATGGCTACACCTTC.

CDR3 protein: CASRATYEQYF. The CDR3 DNA sequence: TGTGCCAGCCGAGCAACCTACGAGCAGTACTTC. V usage is TRBV12-3 or TRBV12-4 and J usage is TRBJ2-7, with D hard to call. The CDR3 runs to 11 residues. V gave up 8 bases and J gave up 2 bases, with 7 bases separating them.

This sequence joins TRBV27 and TRBJ1-2; 8 bases agree with TRBD1. CDR3 length equals 13 residues. In germline, CDR1 is MNHEY, CDR2 SMNVEV (reference sequence). V was clipped by 5 bases and J by 8 bases; unmatched bases: 7. The CDR3 nucleotides are TGTGCCAGCAGTCTAGGACAGGGATCCGGCTACACCTTC. It yields the protein CASSLGQGSGYTF.

The chain joins TRBV4-1 to TRBJ1-2; D is undetermined. Germline assignment: CDR1 MGHRA and CDR2 YSYEKL. There are 14 residues in the CDR3. The germline V and J ends were trimmed by 0 bases and 6 bases, with 11 bases remaining between them. CDR3 sequence: CASSQDRQVDGYTF. Here the CDR3 DNA reads TGCGCCAGCAGCCAAGATAGGCAGGTCGATGGCTACACCTTC.

This chain uses TRBV7-9 with TRBJ2-5; 8 bases agree with TRBD1. The CDR3 sequence is 17 residues long. The V gene's germline CDR1 is SEHNR and CDR2 FQNEAQ (reference sequence). The V and J ends lost 2 bases and 2 bases, in that order; junction bases with no gene match: 10. As DNA, the CDR3 is TGTGCCAGCAGCTTAACAAGACAGGGGTCTGGGCAAGAGACCCAGTACTTC. Translating it yields CASSLTRQGSGQETQYF.

The chain recombines TRBV3-1 (or the pseudogene TRBV3-2) with TRBJ1-6; 10 positions agree with TRBD1. Per germline, CDR1 LGHDT and CDR2 YNNKEL (reference sequence). This CDR3 contains 19 residues. J lost 7 bases, V lost 3 bases, and 15 bases had no gene match. CDR3 in amino acids: CASSHRQGAGGVWNSPLHF. CDR3 coding DNA: TGTGCCAGCAGCCACCGACAGGGGGCGGGAGGGGTTTGGAATTCACCCCTCCACTTT.

The chain uses TRBV5-5 and TRBJ2-1; 7 nucleotides line up with TRBD1. V lost 4 bases to trimming and J lost 4 bases; unmatched junction nucleotides: 8. The germline V gene has CDR1 SGHKS and CDR2 YYEKEE (reference sequence). The CDR3 consists of 15 residues. CDR3: CASSPPRGLYNEQFF. CDR3 nucleotides: TGTGCCAGCAGCCCCCCGAGGGGGCTTTACAATGAGCAGTTCTTC. Filled out from reference TRBV5-5 and TRBJ2-1, the complete variable domain reads DAGVTQSPTHLIKTRGQQVTLRCSPISGHKSVSWYQQVLGQGPQFIFQYYEKEERGRGNFPDRFSARQFPNYSSELNVNALLLGDSALYLCASSPPRGLYNEQFFGPGTRLTVL.

The chain couples TRBV4-1 to TRBJ1-6, with a weak D call TRBD1 (5 bases). Germline CDR1 is MGHRA and CDR2 is YSYEKL. V was shortened by 0 bases and J by 8 bases, with 8 bases between the two germline ends. The CDR3 is 14 amino acids. CDR3: CASSQDGDYSPLHF. DNA for the CDR3: TGCGCCAGCAGCCAAGACGGGGACTATTCACCCCTCCACTTT.

This clone was observed a single time. The chain has TRBV19 and TRBJ1-1, with 9 nucleotides matching TRBD1. Germline values: CDR1 LNHDA, CDR2 SQIVND (reference sequence). Trimming at V came to 3 bases and at J to 4 bases, leaving 9 bases not matched to a gene. The CDR3 spans 16 residues. The CDR3: CASSIMLQGAVTEAFF. The DNA of the CDR3 is TGTGCCAGTAGTATTATGTTACAGGGGGCCGTCACTGAAGCTTTCTTT.

The CDR3: CASSENGGPYEQYF. The CDR3 nucleotides read TGCGCCAGCAGTGAAAATGGCGGCCCCTACGAGCAGTACTTC. This sequence joins TRBV10-2 and TRBJ2-7; the D is unclear. Germline V CDR1 and CDR2: WSHSY, SAAADI. V lost 3 bases and J 2 bases, leaving 11 bases between the germline ends. The CDR3 length is 14 residues.

V and J are TRBV5-1 and TRBJ2-3; TRBD1 aligns across 10 bases. The V gene end was trimmed by 5 bases and the J gene end by 8 bases; junction bases not matched to a gene: 8. Per the germline V gene, CDR1 is SGHRS and CDR2 is YFSETQ. The CDR3 runs to 14 residues. The CDR3 nucleotides are TGCGCCAGCAGGGGACAGGGGAGCCCGGGTACGCAGTATTTT. It codes for CASRGQGSPGTQYF.

This chain joins TRBV19 and TRBJ1-6; maybe TRBD1 (5 bases). V lost 5 bases and J 8 bases, leaving 10 bases between the germline ends. Per germline, CDR1 LNHDA and CDR2 SQIVND (reference sequence). CDR3 length equals 13 residues. The CDR3 DNA follows: TGTGCCAGTAGTGGGACTGATGATTCACCCCTCCACTTT. Encoded protein: CASSGTDDSPLHF.

The rearrangement uses TRBV6-5 and TRBJ1-4, with D unresolved. Trimming took off 0 bases at V and 8 bases at J, with 16 bases between the two ends. Germline lookup yields CDR1 MNHEY and CDR2 SVGAGI. This CDR3 has 16 amino acids. CDR3 in amino acids: CASSYSHSGGSEKLFF. CDR3 bases: TGTGCCAGCAGTTACTCGCATTCTGGAGGGAGCGAAAAACTGTTTTTT.

The CDR3 loop is CASSGRDRGKLFF. In nucleotides, the CDR3 is TGTGCCAGCAGTGGCCGGGACAGGGGAAAACTGTTTTTT. The rearrangement joins TRBV2 to TRBJ1-4; 10 nucleotides match TRBD1. The CDR3 spans 13 residues. V shed 4 bases, J shed 10 bases, and the junction held 3 bases outside the gene matches. The germline V gene has CDR1 SNHLY and CDR2 FYNNEI.

This clone was seen more than once but under ten times. The chain combines TRBV2 with TRBJ2-2; D not certain. V was pared by 8 bases and J by 1 base, with 8 bases between. Germline V gene lookup returns CDR1 SNHLY and CDR2 FYNNEI. CDR3 length: 13 amino acids. Written as DNA, the CDR3 is TGTGCCAGCGGGCAGGAGAACACCGGGGAGCTGTTTTTT. Translating it yields CASGQENTGELFF.

The genes are TRBV10-1 and TRBJ2-2; D is possibly TRBD2 (5 bases). Looked up from germline, CDR1 is WNHNN and CDR2 is SYGVQD (reference sequence). Trimming pared 6 bases from V and 4 bases from J, leaving 12 bases between. The CDR3 loop spans 14 amino acids. This chain's CDR3 is CASRSDFLTGELFF. CDR3 coding DNA: TGCGCCAGCAGGTCGGACTTCCTCACCGGGGAGCTGTTTTTT.

This clone was recorded only once. V usage is TRBV7-3 and J usage is TRBJ1-2, with 8 bases aligning to TRBD1. The CDR3 has 15 amino acids. V lost 3 bases, J lost 6 bases, and 9 bases stayed unmatched. The germline CDR1 and CDR2 sequences are SGHTA and FQGTGA. CDR3 bases: TGTGCCAGCAGCTTTACCAGACAGGGGAGCAATGGCTACACCTTC. Amino acids: CASSFTRQGSNGYTF.

This chain connects TRBV7-2 to TRBJ2-2, with 7 bases identical to TRBD2. The CDR3 runs 18 residues. Germline V gene data show CDR1 as SGHTA and CDR2 as FQGNSA. Germline trimming cut 5 bases from V and 4 bases from J; bases unmatched to any gene: 16. The CDR3 bases are TGTGCCAGCAGCAGTAGGCTATTTGGGCGGGGGATCACCGGGGAGCTGTTTTTT. This encodes CASSSRLFGRGITGELFF.

With respect to this clone: One end of the junction does not line up with germline, which may come from a read error. J is TRBJ1-1 and V is TRBV15; D is perhaps TRBD1 (6 bases). CDR3 length equals 14 residues. Per germline, CDR1 LNHNV and CDR2 YYDKDF (reference sequence). The CDR3 DNA reads as TGTGCCACCAGCAGATTCCCGGGGGGCCCTGAGGCTTTCTTT. Protein product: CATSRFPGGPEAFF.